Shown below are 21 T cell receptor beta chains from a single sample sequenced in a study of blood T cells in healthy people across ages. PCR was performed a second time for roughly 6 to 12 cycles using a sample-barcoded 5' primer and a J-beta primer mix. MiXCR, run by TCRdb on the 5' RACE reads, gives a single entry per CDR3 protein. Of about 1.1 million distinct CDR3 sequences in the sample, approximately 38% are singletons; the top ten hold approximately 14%. Sequenced input: blood. Receptors originate from a man between 18 and 29 years old in good health.

The rearrangement joins TRBV20-1 to TRBJ1-5; tentatively, D is TRBD1 (6 bases). Trimming took off 6 bases at V and 2 bases at J, with 20 bases between the two ends. The length of the CDR3 is 16 residues. Germline CDR1 reads DFQATT; CDR2 reads SNEGSKA (reference sequence). CDR3 nucleotides: TGCAGTGCATCAAATGCGGGGGCTCGGCGCAATCAGCCCCAGCATTTT. Its translation is CSASNAGARRNQPQHF.

V is TRBV4-2 and J is TRBJ1-4; a possible D gene is TRBD1 (5 bases). V was pared by 7 bases and J by 5 bases, with 11 bases between. The germline V gene has CDR1 LGHNA and CDR2 YNFKEQ. CDR3 size: 13 residues. The CDR3 nucleotides are TGTGCCAGCACCGGGGCGGCAAATGAAAAACTGTTTTTT. Translating gives CASTGAANEKLFF.

As regards this clonotype: A much larger clone lies a single base off, so this may be a read error. The V gene is TRBV4-3, the J gene TRBJ2-3; the D gene is possibly TRBD2 (5 bases). The CDR3 has 16 residues. CDR1 is LGHNA, CDR2 YSLEER, per germline. CDR3 coding DNA: TGCGCCAGCAGCCAAGAGGGCGGGTCTAGCACAGATACGCGGTATTTT. This translates into CASSQEGGSSTDTRYF.

Only a few counts were recorded for this clonotype. This chain joins TRBV5-4 and TRBJ2-3; 8 nucleotides line up with TRBD2. V was pared by 2 bases and J by 2 bases, with 7 bases of the junction left unmatched. The CDR3 loop spans 16 amino acids. Germline values: CDR1 SGHNT, CDR2 YYREEE (reference sequence). DNA of the CDR3: TGTGCCAGCAGCTTAAGTAGCGGGGCTTACACAGATACGCAGTATTTT. The encoded protein is CASSLSSGAYTDTQYF.

The chain employs TRBV12-3 or TRBV12-4 and TRBJ2-2; D not certain. The V end was cut by 3 bases, the J end by 1 base, with 12 bases between. The CDR3 consists of 16 residues. CDR3 sequence reads: CASSFWQPGNTGELFF. The CDR3 coding sequence is TGTGCCAGCAGTTTTTGGCAACCTGGGAACACCGGGGAGCTGTTTTTT.

This sequence joins TRBV10-3 and TRBJ1-4; perhaps TRBD1 as D (5 bases). The CDR3 totals 12 residues. Germline lookup yields CDR1 ENHRY and CDR2 SYGVKD. V dropped 5 bases and J dropped 8 bases, with 9 bases sitting between them. The CDR3 loop is CAISNAGEKLFF. The CDR3 bases are TGTGCCATCAGTAATGCAGGGGAAAAACTGTTTTTT.

The chain carries TRBV6-5 and TRBJ2-4; 13 bases are a match to TRBD2. CDR1 is MNHEY and CDR2 is SVGAGI in the germline V gene. The CDR3 consists of 16 residues. The V and J ends lost 6 bases and 13 bases, in that order; junction bases with no gene match: 15. DNA of the CDR3: TGTGCCAGCAGCCGGACCGGGACTAGCGGGGCGTATGAGCAGTACTTC. Protein product: CASSRTGTSGAYEQYF.

Remarks on this clonotype: At one boundary the junction diverges from the germline segment, which might be a read error. The CDR3 is CASSLGGLYTDTQYF. The CDR3 coding sequence is TGTGCTAGCAGCTTAGGAGGGTTGTACACAGATACGCAGTATTTT. The chain joins TRBV7-7 to TRBJ2-3; a possible D gene is TRBD2 (6 bases). CDR3 length: 15 residues. The germline V gene encodes CDR1 SSHAT and CDR2 FNYEAQ (reference sequence).

The sample holds one count of this clonotype. The gene calls are TRBV12-3 or TRBV12-4 and TRBJ1-3; TRBD1 is a possible D gene (5 bases). The CDR3 has 14 amino acids. Trimming cost V 11 bases and J 0 bases, with 14 bases left between them. The CDR3 DNA is TGTGCCGTCACGAGGGACCCCTCTGGAAACACCATATATTTT. Amino acid sequence: CAVTRDPSGNTIYF.

CDR3 loop: CASSLGAAGYGYTF. The CDR3 nucleotides are TGTGCCAGCAGCTTGGGGGCAGCCGGATATGGCTACACCTTC. V gene TRBV5-5 combines with J gene TRBJ1-2; no definite D call. In germline, CDR1 is SGHKS, CDR2 YYEKEE (reference sequence). CDR3 length: 14 residues. V was trimmed by 0 bases and J by 5 bases, leaving 11 bases between them. Combining the CDR3 with reference TRBV5-5 and TRBJ1-2 gives the whole variable domain DAGVTQSPTHLIKTRGQQVTLRCSPISGHKSVSWYQQVLGQGPQFIFQYYEKEERGRGNFPDRFSARQFPNYSSELNVNALLLGDSALYLCASSLGAAGYGYTFGSGTRLTVV.

In DNA form, the CDR3 reads TGTGCCAGCATAGCATACAATGAGCAGTTCTTC. Its translation: CASIAYNEQFF. V usage is TRBV2 and J usage is TRBJ2-1; D remains unclear. CDR3 length: 11 amino acids. The V end lost 7 bases, the J end lost 4 bases, and 5 bases lay between the germline ends. The germline V gene has CDR1 SNHLY and CDR2 FYNNEI.

A note on this clonotype: Relative to the germline gene, one junction end is altered; a read error may explain this. V and J are TRBV12-3 or TRBV12-4 and TRBJ1-2; the D gene is possibly TRBD1 (6 bases). The CDR3 spans 14 residues. CDR3: CASNLPGANYGYTF. The CDR3 DNA reads as TGTGCCAGCAATTTACCAGGGGCCAACTATGGCTACACCTTC.

CDR3 nucleotide sequence: TGTGCCATCAGTGGGGACTTCCTGAGCTCCTACGAGCAGTACTTC. Protein: CAISGDFLSSYEQYF. The chain has TRBV10-3 and TRBJ2-7, with TRBD2 as a possible D gene (6 bases). Germline CDR1 ENHRY, CDR2 SYGVKD. This CDR3 contains 15 residues. V was clipped by 4 bases and J by 0 bases, with 13 bases between them.

This CDR3 is CASSFRGAYNEQFF. The CDR3 bases are TGTGCCAGCAGCTTCCGGGGGGCCTACAATGAGCAGTTCTTC. The chain is built from TRBV11-1 and TRBJ2-1, with 7 bases matching TRBD2. The CDR3 length is 14 residues. J gave up 2 bases and V 3 bases, and 1 base lay outside the gene matches. Germline values: CDR1 SGHAT, CDR2 FQDESV (reference sequence).

This chain connects TRBV6-6 to TRBJ2-1, with TRBD1 identical over 7 bases. CDR3 length equals 16 residues. Germline values: CDR1 MNHNY, CDR2 SVGAGI (reference sequence). The V segment lost 0 bases and the J segment 4 bases; nucleotides outside the gene matches: 6. CDR3: CASSYSGLRGYNEQFF. CDR3 coding DNA: TGTGCCAGCAGTTACTCGGGGCTCAGGGGGTACAATGAGCAGTTCTTC.

The genes are TRBV18 and TRBJ2-3; maybe TRBD2 (5 bases). The CDR3 sequence is 16 residues long. Looked up from germline, CDR1 is KGHSH and CDR2 is LQKENI. V lost 0 bases and J 4 bases, leaving 14 bases between the germline ends. CDR3 in amino acids: CASSPPREVEADTQYF. CDR3 in DNA: TGTGCCAGCTCACCACCGAGGGAAGTGGAGGCAGATACGCAGTATTTT.

In this sample, this clonotype turned up a few times. The rearrangement links TRBV20-1 to TRBJ2-3, with 8 bases aligning to TRBD1. The junction had 13 bases not matched to a gene; V was cut back by 0 bases and J by 2 bases. Germline V gives CDR1 DFQATT, CDR2 SNEGSKA (reference sequence). The CDR3 sequence is 18 residues long. Written as DNA, the CDR3 is TGCAGTGCTAGAGATAAGGGGAACAGGGGGTATCTCACAGATACGCAGTATTTT. The encoded protein is CSARDKGNRGYLTDTQYF.

The chain employs TRBV9 and TRBJ1-2; 10 nucleotides match TRBD1. This CDR3 has 15 amino acids. Germline V lookup: CDR1 SGDLS, CDR2 YYNGEE. V was clipped by 4 bases and J by 2 bases; unmatched bases: 5. CDR3 protein: CASSPGQGVNYGYTF. The CDR3 DNA follows: TGTGCCAGCAGCCCCGGACAGGGGGTAAACTATGGCTACACCTTC.

J is TRBJ1-1 and V is TRBV7-6; D is perhaps TRBD1 (6 bases). Germline loops: CDR1 SGHVS, CDR2 FNYEAQ. V was pared by 3 bases and J by 3 bases, with 11 bases between. The CDR3 length is 14 residues. The CDR3 region has the DNA TGTGCCAGCAGCTTTACAGGGACCTACACTGAAGCTTTCTTT. Translating it yields CASSFTGTYTEAFF.

The rearrangement links TRBV10-3 to TRBJ2-5; D possibly corresponds to TRBD1 (6 bases). Trimming cost V 6 bases and J 6 bases, with 8 bases left between them. The germline gives CDR1 ENHRY, CDR2 SYGVKD. The CDR3 is 11 residues long. CDR3 sequence: CAIRDRQTQYF. For the CDR3, the DNA is TGTGCCATCAGGGACAGACAGACCCAGTACTTC.

The J gene is TRBJ1-1, the V gene TRBV4-1, with D tentatively TRBD1 (5 bases). The V end lost 1 base, the J end lost 6 bases, and 21 bases lay between the germline ends. CDR3 length equals 17 residues. CDR1 and CDR2 from the germline V gene are MGHRA and YSYEKL. CDR3 sequence (DNA): TGCGCCAGCAGCCAAGGGGGAAAGGGGCCCCTAGGGGCTGAAGCTTTCTTT. Translating it yields CASSQGGKGPLGAEAFF.